This T cell receptor (beta chain) was sequenced for a study of blood T cell repertoires in COVID-19. At the level of the study: Samples representing acute and convalescent COVID-19 were sourced from the United States, Italy and Spain.

Germline-derived CDR1 and CDR2 are SGHNT and YENEEA. The length of the CDR3 is 15 residues. With 2 bases clipped from V and 8 bases from J, the junction kept 7 bases outside the gene matches. The table came from immunoSEQ multiplex PCR; TCRdb's copy has only in-frame clones and leaves some out. The sample includes nearly 200,000 clones, less than 90% of them seen just once. Specimen: peripheral blood. The TCR sequence derives from a human donor in a cohort sampled during active COVID-19. The rearrangement joins TRBV11-3 to TRBJ2-1, with TRBD2 matching over 9 bases. The CDR3 DNA reads as TGTGCCAGCAGCTTACGCGCGGGGGGGCCAGATGAGCAGTTCTTC. Amino acids: CASSLRAGGPDEQFF.